This entry is about one T cell receptor (beta chain). Its antigen is currently unknown. Investigators prepared the TCR beta libraries by applying iRepertoire HTBI primers and Arm-PCR of CDR3 regions. TCRdb reprocessed the multiplex PCR reads via MiXCR and lists one record per CDR3 protein. The sample holds roughly 500,000 distinct CDR3 sequences, about 22% seen once. The time point denotes: persistent/refractory GD, antithyroid drugs over 5 years with positive TRAb. Generation of the TCR library employed RNA extracted from PBMCs. V shed 3 bases and J shed 1 base, with 13 bases lying between them. In germline, CDR1 is SGHRS, CDR2 YFSETQ. The CDR3 totals 15 residues. This sample was included in a study of regulatory T cells in long-lasting Graves disease. Study information: Patients with persistent Graves' disease had over 5 years of antithyroid drugs and persistent TSH receptor antibodies.

Study-wide results and limits: Under persistent disease, TRBV28, TRBJ1-2 and TRBJ2-5 were used preferentially.

The clonotype comes from a female donor with Graves disease. The starting material was peripheral blood mononuclear cells (PBMCs), obtained when the disease was refractory, from a patient treated with antithyroid drugs. The chain uses TRBV5-1 and TRBJ1-1; TRBD1 is a possible D gene (6 bases). The CDR3 sequence: CASSSTGPSNTEAFF. The CDR3 coding sequence is TGCGCCAGCAGCTCGACAGGTCCCTCGAACACTGAAGCTTTCTTT.